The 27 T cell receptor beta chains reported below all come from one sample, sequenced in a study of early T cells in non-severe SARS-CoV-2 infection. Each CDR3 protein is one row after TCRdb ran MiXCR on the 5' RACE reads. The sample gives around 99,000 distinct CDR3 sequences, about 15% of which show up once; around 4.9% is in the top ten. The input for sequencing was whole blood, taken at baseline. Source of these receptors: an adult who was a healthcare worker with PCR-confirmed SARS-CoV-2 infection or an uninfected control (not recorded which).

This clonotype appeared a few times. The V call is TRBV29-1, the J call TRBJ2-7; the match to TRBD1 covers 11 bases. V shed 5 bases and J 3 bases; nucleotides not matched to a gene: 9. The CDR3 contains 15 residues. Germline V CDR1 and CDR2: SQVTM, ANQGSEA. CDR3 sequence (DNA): TGCAGCGTTACCGGGACAGGGGGTCGGTTCTACGAGCAGTACTTC. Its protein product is CSVTGTGGRFYEQYF.

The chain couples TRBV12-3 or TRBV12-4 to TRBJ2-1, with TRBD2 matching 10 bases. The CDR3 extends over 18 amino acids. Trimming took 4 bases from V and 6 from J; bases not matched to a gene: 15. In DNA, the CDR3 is TGTGCCAGCAGTTCCCTTGAGCGGGAGGGCCCAAGGGGCAATGAGCAGTTCTTC. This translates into CASSSLEREGPRGNEQFF.

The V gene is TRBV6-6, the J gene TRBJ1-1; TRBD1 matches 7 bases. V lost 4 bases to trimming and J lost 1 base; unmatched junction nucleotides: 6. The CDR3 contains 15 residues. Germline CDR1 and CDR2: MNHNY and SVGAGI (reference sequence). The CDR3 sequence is CASSSKGARNTEAFF. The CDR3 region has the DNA TGTGCCAGCAGTTCCAAGGGGGCTCGGAACACTGAAGCTTTCTTT.

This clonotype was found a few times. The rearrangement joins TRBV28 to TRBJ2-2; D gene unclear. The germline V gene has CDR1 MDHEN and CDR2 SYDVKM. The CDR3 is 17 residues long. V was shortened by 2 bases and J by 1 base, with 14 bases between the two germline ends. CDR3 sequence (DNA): TGTGCCAGCAGTTTACCTAGTATGGGTGTGAACACCGGGGAGCTGTTTTTT. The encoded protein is CASSLPSMGVNTGELFF.

CDR3 residues: CASSYTEPGQGTLSNQPQHF. The CDR3 DNA sequence: TGTGCCAGCAGTTACACCGAACCGGGACAGGGGACTCTAAGCAATCAGCCCCAGCATTTT. The V and J genes are TRBV6-6 and TRBJ1-5; 10 bases align to TRBD1. After removal of 2 bases from V and 1 base from J, the junction contained 14 bases not matched to a gene. CDR3 length: 20 amino acids. The germline V gene encodes CDR1 MNHNY and CDR2 SVGAGI (reference sequence).

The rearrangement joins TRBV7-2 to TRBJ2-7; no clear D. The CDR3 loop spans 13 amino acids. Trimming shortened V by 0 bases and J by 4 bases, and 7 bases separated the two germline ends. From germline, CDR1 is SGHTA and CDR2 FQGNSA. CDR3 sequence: CASSLAAAYEQYF. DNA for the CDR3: TGTGCCAGCAGCTTAGCGGCCGCTTACGAGCAGTACTTC.

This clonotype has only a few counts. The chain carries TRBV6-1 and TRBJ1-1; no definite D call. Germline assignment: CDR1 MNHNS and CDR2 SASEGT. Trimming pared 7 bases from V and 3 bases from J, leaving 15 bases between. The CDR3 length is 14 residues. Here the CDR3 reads CASKGLLTDTEAFF. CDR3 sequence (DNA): TGTGCCAGCAAAGGGCTGCTTACTGACACTGAAGCTTTCTTT.

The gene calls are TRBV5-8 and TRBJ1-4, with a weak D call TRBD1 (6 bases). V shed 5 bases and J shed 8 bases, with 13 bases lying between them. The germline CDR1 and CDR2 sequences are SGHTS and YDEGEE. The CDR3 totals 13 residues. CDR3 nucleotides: TGTGCCAGCAGAGGGACATCAGGGGAAAAACTGTTTTTT. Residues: CASRGTSGEKLFF.

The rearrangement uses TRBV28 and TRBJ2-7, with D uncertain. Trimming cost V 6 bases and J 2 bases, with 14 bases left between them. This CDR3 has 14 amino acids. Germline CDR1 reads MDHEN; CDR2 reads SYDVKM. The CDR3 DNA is TGTGCCAGCAGCACCACGGTAGTCCCCTACGAGCAGTACTTC. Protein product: CASSTTVVPYEQYF.

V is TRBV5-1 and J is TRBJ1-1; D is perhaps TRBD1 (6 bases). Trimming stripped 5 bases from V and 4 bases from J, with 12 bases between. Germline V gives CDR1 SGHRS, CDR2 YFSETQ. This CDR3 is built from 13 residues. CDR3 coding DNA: TGCGCCAGCAGTCAAACAGGGATCACTGAAGCTTTCTTT. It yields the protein CASSQTGITEAFF. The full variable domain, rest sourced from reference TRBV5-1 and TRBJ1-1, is KAGVTQTPRYLIKTRGQQVTLSCSPISGHRSVSWYQQTPGQGLQFLFEYFSETQRNKGNFPGRFSGRQFSNSRSEMNVSTLELGDSALYLCASSQTGITEAFFGQGTRLTVV.

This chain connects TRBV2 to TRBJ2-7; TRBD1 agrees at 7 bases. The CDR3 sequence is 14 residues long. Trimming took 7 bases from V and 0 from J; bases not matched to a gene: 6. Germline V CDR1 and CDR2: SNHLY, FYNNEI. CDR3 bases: TGTGCCAGCATCTCGACAGGGAGCTCCTACGAGCAGTACTTC. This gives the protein CASISTGSSYEQYF.

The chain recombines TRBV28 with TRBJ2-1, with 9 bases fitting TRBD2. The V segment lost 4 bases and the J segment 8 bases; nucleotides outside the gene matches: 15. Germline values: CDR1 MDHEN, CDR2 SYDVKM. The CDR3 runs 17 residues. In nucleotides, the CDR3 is TGTGCCAGCAGTTATAGCGGGAGTAGTTGGGCCGTGGATGAGCAGTTCTTC. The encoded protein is CASSYSGSSWAVDEQFF.

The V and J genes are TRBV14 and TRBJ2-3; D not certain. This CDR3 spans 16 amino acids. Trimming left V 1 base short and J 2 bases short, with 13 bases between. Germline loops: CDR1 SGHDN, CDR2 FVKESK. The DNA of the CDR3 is TGTGCCAGCAGCCAAGGGGCATCACCCCCCACAGATACGCAGTATTTT. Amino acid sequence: CASSQGASPPTDTQYF. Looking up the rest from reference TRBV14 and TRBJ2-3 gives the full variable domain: EAGVTQFPSHSVIEKGQTVTLRCDPISGHDNLYWYRRVMGKEIKFLLHFVKESKQDESGMPNNRFLAERTGGTYSTLKVQPAELEDSGVYFCASSQGASPPTDTQYFGPGTRLTVL.

The CDR3 DNA follows: TGCAGTGCATTAATTACTAGCGGGAGGTCCGATGAGCAGTTCTTC. Translated, it gives CSALITSGRSDEQFF. This sequence joins TRBV20-1 and TRBJ2-1, with TRBD2 matching 12 bases. The germline V gene has CDR1 DFQATT and CDR2 SNEGSKA (reference sequence). The CDR3 sequence is 15 residues long. V lost 6 bases and J lost 8; bases outside the gene matches: 11.

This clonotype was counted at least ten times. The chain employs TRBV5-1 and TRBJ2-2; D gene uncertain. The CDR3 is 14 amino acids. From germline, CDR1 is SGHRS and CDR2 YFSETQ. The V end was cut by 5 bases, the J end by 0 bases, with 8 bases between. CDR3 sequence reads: CASSSDANTGELFF. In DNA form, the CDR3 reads TGCGCCAGCAGTAGTGACGCGAACACCGGGGAGCTGTTTTTT.

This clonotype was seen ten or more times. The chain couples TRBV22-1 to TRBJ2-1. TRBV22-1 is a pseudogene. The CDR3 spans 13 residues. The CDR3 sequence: CPGSTCSYNEQFF. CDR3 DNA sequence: TGTCCTGGGAGCACTTGCTCCTACAATGAGCAGTTCTTC.

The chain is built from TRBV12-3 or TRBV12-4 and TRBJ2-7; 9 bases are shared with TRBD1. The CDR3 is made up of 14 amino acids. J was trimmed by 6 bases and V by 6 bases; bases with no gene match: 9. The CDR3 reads CASSLGQGTREQYF. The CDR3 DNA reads TGTGCCAGCAGCCTGGGACAGGGAACGCGCGAGCAGTACTTC.

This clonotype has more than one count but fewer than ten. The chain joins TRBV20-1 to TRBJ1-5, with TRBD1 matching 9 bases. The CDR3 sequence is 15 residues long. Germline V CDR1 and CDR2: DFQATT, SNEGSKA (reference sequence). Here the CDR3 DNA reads TGCACAGCAACAGGGGGCGGCGGGAGCAATCAGCCCCAGCATTTT. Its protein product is CTATGGGGSNQPQHF.

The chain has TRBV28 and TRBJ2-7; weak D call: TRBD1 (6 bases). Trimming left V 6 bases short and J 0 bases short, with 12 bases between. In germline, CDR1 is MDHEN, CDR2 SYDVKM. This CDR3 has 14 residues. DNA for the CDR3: TGTGCCAGCAGCAACTTACAGGGCTCCTACGAGCAGTACTTC. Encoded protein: CASSNLQGSYEQYF. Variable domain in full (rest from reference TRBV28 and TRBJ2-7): DVKVTQSSRYLVKRTGEKVFLECVQDMDHENMFWYRQDPGLGLRLIYFSYDVKMKEKGDIPEGYSVSREKKERFSLILESASTNQTSMYLCASSNLQGSYEQYFGPGTRLTVT.

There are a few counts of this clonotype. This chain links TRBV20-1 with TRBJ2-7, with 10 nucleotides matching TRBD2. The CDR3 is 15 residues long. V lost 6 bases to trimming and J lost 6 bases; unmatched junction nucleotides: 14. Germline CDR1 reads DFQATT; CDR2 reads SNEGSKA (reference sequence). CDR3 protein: CSAVEGASGSGEQYF. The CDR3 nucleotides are TGCAGTGCAGTAGAGGGCGCTAGCGGGAGCGGCGAGCAGTACTTC.

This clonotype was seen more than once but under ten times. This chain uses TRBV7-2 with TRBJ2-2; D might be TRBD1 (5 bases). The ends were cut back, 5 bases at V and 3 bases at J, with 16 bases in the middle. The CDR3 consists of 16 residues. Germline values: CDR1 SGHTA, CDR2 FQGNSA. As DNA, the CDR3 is TGTGCCAGCAGCCGCCTCCAGGGCAGCTACACCGGGGAGCTGTTTTTT. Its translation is CASSRLQGSYTGELFF.

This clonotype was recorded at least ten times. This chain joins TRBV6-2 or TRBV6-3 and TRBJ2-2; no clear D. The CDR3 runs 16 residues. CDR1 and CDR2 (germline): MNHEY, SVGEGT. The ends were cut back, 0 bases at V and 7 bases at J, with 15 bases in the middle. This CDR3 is CASSYSASPGRGELFF. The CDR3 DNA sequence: TGTGCCAGCAGTTACTCGGCCTCACCAGGACGCGGGGAGCTGTTTTTT.

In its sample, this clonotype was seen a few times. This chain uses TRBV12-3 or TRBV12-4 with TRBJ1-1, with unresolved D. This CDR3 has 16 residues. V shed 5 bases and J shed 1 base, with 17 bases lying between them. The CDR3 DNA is TGTGCCAGCAGTGTTAGACACACCTGGGAGAACACTGAAGCTTTCTTT. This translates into CASSVRHTWENTEAFF.

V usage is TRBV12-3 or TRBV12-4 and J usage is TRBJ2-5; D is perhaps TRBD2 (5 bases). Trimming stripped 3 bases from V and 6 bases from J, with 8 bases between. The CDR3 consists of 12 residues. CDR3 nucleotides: TGTGCCAGCAGTTTCTCGGGGAAGACCCAGTACTTC. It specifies CASSFSGKTQYF.

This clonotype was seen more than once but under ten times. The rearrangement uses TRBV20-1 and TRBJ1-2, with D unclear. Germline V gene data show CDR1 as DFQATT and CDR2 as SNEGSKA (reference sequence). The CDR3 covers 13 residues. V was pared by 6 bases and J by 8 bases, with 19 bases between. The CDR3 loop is CSAHDSGPAGYTF. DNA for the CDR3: TGCAGTGCCCACGACTCAGGCCCGGCAGGCTACACCTTC.

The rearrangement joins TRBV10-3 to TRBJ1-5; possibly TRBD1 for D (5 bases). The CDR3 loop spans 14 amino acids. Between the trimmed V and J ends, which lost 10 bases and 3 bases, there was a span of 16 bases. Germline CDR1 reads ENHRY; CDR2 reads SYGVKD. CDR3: CATSPGGINQPQHF. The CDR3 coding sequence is TGTGCCACCTCCCCCGGGGGGATCAATCAGCCCCAGCATTTT.

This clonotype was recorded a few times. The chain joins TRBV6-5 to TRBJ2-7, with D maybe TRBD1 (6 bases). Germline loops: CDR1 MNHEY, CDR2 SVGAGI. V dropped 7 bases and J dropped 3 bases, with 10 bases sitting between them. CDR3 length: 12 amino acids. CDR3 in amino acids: CASKRDNYEQYF. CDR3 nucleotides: TGTGCCAGCAAACGGGACAACTACGAGCAGTACTTC.